This paragraph covers one TCR beta chain sequence. These data originate in a study of T cells after somatic rescue of genetic block. CDR1 and CDR2 from the germline V gene are GTSNPN and SVGIG (reference sequence). The length of the CDR3 is 13 residues. V lost 4 bases and J 0 bases, leaving 10 bases between the germline ends. This table comes from immunoSEQ multiplex PCR, and its TCRdb copy is limited to in-frame clones, with some not included. The repertoire includes tens of thousands of clones, around 89% of them detected once, and 1.5% to 2% sits in the top ten. Sequenced sample: peripheral blood mononuclear cells (PBMCs). The origin of this receptor is a woman under 30. This chain uses TRBV30 with TRBJ2-7; D gene unclear. This chain's CDR3 is CAWTDGVSYEQYF. Written as DNA, the CDR3 is TGTGCCTGGACGGACGGCGTCTCCTACGAGCAGTACTTC.